The 18 T cell receptor beta chains below come from one sample, sequenced in a study of blood T cell repertoires in COVID-19. Only in-frame clones appear in the TCRdb table, and some are missing; sequencing was by immunoSEQ multiplex PCR. The table lists over 200,000 clones, 85% to 90% of them singletons. Sequencing input: PBMCs or T cells enriched from blood (not recorded which). The receptors stem from a young man who had recovered from COVID-19.

CDR3 nucleotide sequence: TGTGCCAGTAGTTTCGGACAGGGGAGACCTAACTATGGCTACACCTTC. This translates into CASSFGQGRPNYGYTF. The V gene is TRBV19, the J gene TRBJ1-2; 9 bases map to TRBD1. This CDR3 spans 16 amino acids. V lost 5 bases and J lost 0; bases outside the gene matches: 7. Germline V gene data show CDR1 as LNHDA and CDR2 as SQIVND (reference sequence).

This rearrangement joins TRBV27 to TRBJ2-2, with TRBD1 matching 8 bases. Germline CDR1 is MNHEY and CDR2 is SMNVEV (reference sequence). Trimming took 7 bases from V and 2 from J; bases not matched to a gene: 6. This CDR3 region has 15 residues. The CDR3 loop is CASTDDRGNTGELFF. The CDR3 DNA reads TGTGCCAGCACCGACGACAGGGGCAACACCGGGGAGCTGTTTTTT.

The DNA for the CDR3 is TGTGCCAGCAGTAGGGACAGGGCCTACGAGCAGTACTTC. It translates to CASSRDRAYEQYF. This chain uses TRBV2 with TRBJ2-7; 9 nucleotides match TRBD1. CDR3 length equals 13 residues. V dropped 5 bases and J dropped 2; count of bases not matched to a gene: 1. Per germline, CDR1 SNHLY and CDR2 FYNNEI.

For the CDR3, the DNA is TGTGCCAGCAGCTTTGACACGAACACTGAAGCTTTCTTT. This sequence encodes CASSFDTNTEAFF. The genes are TRBV7-2 and TRBJ1-1; D gene ambiguous. Germline loops: CDR1 SGHTA, CDR2 FQGNSA. Trimming took off 3 bases at V and 1 base at J, with 6 bases between the two ends. The CDR3 runs 13 residues.

This sequence joins TRBV11-3 and TRBJ2-1; TRBD2 is a possible D gene (7 bases). CDR1 is SGHNT and CDR2 is YENEEA in the germline V gene. The length of the CDR3 is 15 residues. Trimming pared 1 base from V and 3 bases from J, leaving 10 bases between. The CDR3 DNA reads as TGTGCCAGCAGCTTAGGGGGGGGCCACTACAATGAGCAGTTCTTC. Residues: CASSLGGGHYNEQFF. Filled out from reference TRBV11-3 and TRBJ2-1, the complete variable domain reads EAGVVQSPRYKIIEKKQPVAFWCNPISGHNTLYWYLQNLGQGPELLIRYENEEAVDDSQLPKDRFSAERLKGVDSTLKIQPAELGDSAVYLCASSLGGGHYNEQFFGPGTRLTVL.

The chain couples TRBV7-6 to TRBJ2-5; TRBD1 is a possible D gene (5 bases). CDR3 size: 15 residues. V dropped 5 bases and J dropped 2 bases, with 15 bases sitting between them. Looked up from germline, CDR1 is SGHVS and CDR2 is FNYEAQ. The CDR3 coding sequence is TGTGCCAGCAGCAGCTACCGGGCAGGGCAAGAGACCCAGTACTTC. It translates to CASSSYRAGQETQYF.

The V call is TRBV4-3, the J call TRBJ1-4; TRBD1 agrees at 9 bases. J was trimmed by 6 bases and V by 5 bases; bases with no gene match: 4. CDR3 size: 14 residues. Germline values: CDR1 LGHNA, CDR2 YSLEER. The CDR3 sequence is CASSSWTGDEKLFF. The CDR3 DNA reads TGCGCCAGCAGCTCCTGGACAGGGGATGAAAAACTGTTTTTT.

DNA for the CDR3: TGCGCCAGCAAGTTCTCACTAGCCTACACAGATACGCAGTATTTT. The encoded protein is CASKFSLAYTDTQYF. The chain combines TRBV5-1 with TRBJ2-3; TRBD2 might be the D (6 bases). CDR3 length equals 15 residues. Trimming removed 6 bases from V and 2 bases from J, with 16 bases in between. CDR1 and CDR2 (germline): SGHRS, YFSETQ.

The rearrangement joins TRBV6-7 to TRBJ1-5; 7 bases are shared with TRBD1. TRBV6-7 is an ORF; its function is uncertain. J lost 0 bases, V lost 8 bases, and 19 bases had no gene match. The CDR3 totals 19 residues. Written as DNA, the CDR3 is TGTGCCAGCTCAAAATCCCGAGACAGGGATCTTTATAGCAATCAGCCCCAGCATTTT. It is translated as CASSKSRDRDLYSNQPQHF.

The chain joins TRBV4-2 to TRBJ2-3, with TRBD2 matching over 12 bases. This CDR3 is 16 amino acids long. Germline trimming cut 0 bases from V and 3 bases from J; bases unmatched to any gene: 1. Germline V gene lookup returns CDR1 LGHNA and CDR2 YNFKEQ. CDR3 region: CASSQETSGGTDTQYF. CDR3 in DNA: TGTGCCAGCAGCCAAGAGACTAGCGGGGGTACAGATACGCAGTATTTT.

This sequence joins TRBV5-5 and TRBJ2-7; D call uncertain. The CDR3 is 14 residues long. Between the trimmed V and J ends, which lost 0 bases and 1 base, there was a span of 8 bases. CDR1 is SGHKS, CDR2 YYEKEE, per germline (reference sequence). The DNA of the CDR3 is TGTGCCAGCAGCTTGGTTGTCGGGTCCTACGAGCAGTACTTC. Protein sequence: CASSLVVGSYEQYF.

The chain uses TRBV29-1 and TRBJ2-3; 15 bases are a match to TRBD2. Germline CDR1 reads SQVTM; CDR2 reads ANQGSEA. The V and J ends lost 7 bases and 3 bases, in that order; junction bases with no gene match: 8. CDR3 length: 16 residues. In DNA, the CDR3 is TGCAGCGCCACCGGGACTAGCGGGAGGAGTACAGATACGCAGTATTTT. Its protein is CSATGTSGRSTDTQYF.

The rearrangement uses TRBV3-1 (or the pseudogene TRBV3-2) and TRBJ2-7; 10 nucleotides match TRBD2. Trimming cost V 0 bases and J 3 bases; bases outside gene matches: 20. Looked up from germline, CDR1 is LGHDT and CDR2 is YNNKEL (reference sequence). This CDR3 region has 21 residues. The CDR3 spells CASSQDLGTYFSGGRDYEQYF. CDR3 nucleotide sequence: TGTGCCAGCAGCCAAGATTTGGGAACCTATTTTAGCGGGGGGAGAGACTACGAGCAGTACTTC.

This chain connects TRBV18 to TRBJ1-1; possible D gene TRBD1, 6 bases. Germline CDR1 KGHSH, CDR2 LQKENI. Trimming left V 3 bases short and J 0 bases short, with 8 bases between. The CDR3 extends over 14 amino acids. DNA for the CDR3: TGTGCCAGCTCACCGACAGGTATGAACACTGAAGCTTTCTTT. This sequence encodes CASSPTGMNTEAFF.

The CDR3 nucleotides read TGCGCCAGCAGCCAACAGGGGGCATTTACTGAAGCTTTCTTT. This codes for CASSQQGAFTEAFF. The V call is TRBV4-1, the J call TRBJ1-1, with 8 bases identical to TRBD1. Trimming removed 2 bases from V and 5 bases from J; junction bases left unmatched: 4. Germline V gene data show CDR1 as MGHRA and CDR2 as YSYEKL. The CDR3 spans 14 residues.

The chain is built from TRBV11-2 and TRBJ1-6; no clear D gene. Trimming removed 6 bases from V and 6 bases from J, with 12 bases in between. The CDR3 runs to 14 residues. In germline, CDR1 is SGHAT, CDR2 FQNNGV. For the CDR3, the DNA is TGTGCCAGCAGAACCCCCGGGAGTAATTCACCCCTCCACTTT. Translation gives CASRTPGSNSPLHF.

The chain joins TRBV27 to TRBJ1-1; 9 bases line up with TRBD1. The CDR3 has 15 residues. The V gene end was trimmed by 5 bases and the J gene end by 5 bases; junction bases not matched to a gene: 9. Germline V gene lookup returns CDR1 MNHEY and CDR2 SMNVEV (reference sequence). CDR3 amino acids: CASSEQRQGETEAFF. CDR3 DNA: TGTGCCAGCAGTGAACAGCGACAGGGGGAGACTGAAGCTTTCTTT.

The count of this clone is one. The chain uses TRBV19 and TRBJ2-7, with 10 bases fitting TRBD2. This CDR3 region has 12 residues. V lost 4 bases, J lost 6 bases, and 0 bases stayed unmatched. CDR1 LNHDA and CDR2 SQIVND come from the germline V gene (reference sequence). The CDR3 reads CASSTSGSEQYF. CDR3 bases: TGTGCCAGTAGTACTAGCGGGAGCGAGCAGTACTTC.